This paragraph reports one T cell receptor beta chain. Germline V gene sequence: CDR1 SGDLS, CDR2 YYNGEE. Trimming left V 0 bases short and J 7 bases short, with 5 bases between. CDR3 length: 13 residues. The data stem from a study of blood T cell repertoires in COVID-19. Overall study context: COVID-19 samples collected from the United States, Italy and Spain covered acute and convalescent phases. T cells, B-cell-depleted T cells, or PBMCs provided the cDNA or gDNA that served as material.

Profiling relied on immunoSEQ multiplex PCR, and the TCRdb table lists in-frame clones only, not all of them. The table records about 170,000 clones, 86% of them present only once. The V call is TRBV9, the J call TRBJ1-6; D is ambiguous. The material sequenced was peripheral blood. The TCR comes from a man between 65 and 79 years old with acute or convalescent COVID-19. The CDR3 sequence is CASSVGQNSPLHF. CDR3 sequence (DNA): TGTGCCAGCAGCGTAGGACAAAATTCACCCCTCCACTTT.